This T cell receptor beta chain appears in the sequencing data of a study of early T cells in non-severe SARS-CoV-2 infection. Study details: Bulk RNA taken from unsorted whole blood was sequenced, leaving chains unpaired. General observations from the study: Private and CD4 specificities were missed by VDJdb matching, which favored anti-spike CD8 responses.

This clonotype was detected only a few times. Its matching antigen is unknown. Trimming removed 4 bases at V and 7 bases at J, with 14 bases between. This CDR3 has 14 amino acids. Germline V gene lookup returns CDR1 SGHNT and CDR2 YYREEE (reference sequence). Individual cDNA molecules each received unique molecular identifiers attached to them. TCRdb redid the calling of the 5' RACE reads with MiXCR, one entry per CDR3 protein. The sample contains over 90,000 distinct CDR3 sequences, roughly 14% of which appear only once. The sample was whole blood. The chain recombines TRBV5-4 with TRBJ2-2, with a tentative D call TRBD1 (5 bases). The receptor's source is an adult who was a healthcare worker with PCR-confirmed SARS-CoV-2 infection or an uninfected control (not recorded which). The CDR3 loop reads CASSQTQGRGELFF. In nucleotides, the CDR3 is TGTGCCAGCAGCCAAACTCAGGGTCGCGGGGAGCTGTTTTTT.